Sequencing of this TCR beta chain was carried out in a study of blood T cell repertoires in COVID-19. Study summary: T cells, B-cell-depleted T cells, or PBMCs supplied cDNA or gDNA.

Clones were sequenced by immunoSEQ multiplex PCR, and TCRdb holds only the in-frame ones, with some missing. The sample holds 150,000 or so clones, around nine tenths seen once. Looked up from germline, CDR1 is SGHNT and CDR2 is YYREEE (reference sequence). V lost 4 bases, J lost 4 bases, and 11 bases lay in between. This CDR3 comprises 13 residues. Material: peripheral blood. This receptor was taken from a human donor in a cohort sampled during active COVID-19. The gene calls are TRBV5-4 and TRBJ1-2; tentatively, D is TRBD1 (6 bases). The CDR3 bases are TGTGCCAGCAGCGGGGGACACATCTATGGCTACACCTTC. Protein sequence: CASSGGHIYGYTF.